This note documents a single T cell receptor beta chain sequence. The data were produced by immunoSEQ multiplex PCR, yet TCRdb's version contains in-frame clones alone and is incomplete. Of fewer than 450,000 clones in the sample, around 88% are singletons; the top ten hold 10% to 15%. One Seattle source followed patients from active infection through their disease course. This record belongs to a study of blood T cell repertoires in COVID-19. Looking at the study overall: In each case, the material was cDNA or gDNA derived from T cells, B-cell-depleted T cells, or PBMCs.

The CDR3 has 15 amino acids. The V and J ends lost 8 bases and 3 bases respectively, with 20 bases between them. The germline gives CDR1 LGHNT, CDR2 FRNRAP. The V and J genes are TRBV12-5 and TRBJ2-7; D perhaps matches TRBD1 (6 bases). This TCR came from a woman aged 45-60 years with COVID-19, enrolled during active disease. The sample comprised peripheral blood. CDR3 region: CASSPGLGTNYEQYF. As DNA, the CDR3 is TGTGCTAGTAGCCCCGGTTTAGGGACAAACTACGAGCAGTACTTC.